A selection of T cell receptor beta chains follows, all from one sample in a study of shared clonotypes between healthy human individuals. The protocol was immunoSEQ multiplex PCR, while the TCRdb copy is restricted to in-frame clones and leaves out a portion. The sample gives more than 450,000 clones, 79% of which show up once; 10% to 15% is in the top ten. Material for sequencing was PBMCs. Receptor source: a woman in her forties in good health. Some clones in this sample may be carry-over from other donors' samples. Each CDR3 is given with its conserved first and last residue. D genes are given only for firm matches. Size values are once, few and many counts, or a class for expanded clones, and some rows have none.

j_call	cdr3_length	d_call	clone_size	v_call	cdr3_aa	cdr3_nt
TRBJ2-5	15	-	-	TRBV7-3	CASSLQGTFSETQYF	TGTGCCAGCAGCCTTCAGGGGACCTTTTCGGAGACCCAGTACTTC
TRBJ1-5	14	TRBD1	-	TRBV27	CASSQGALNQPQHF	TGTGCCAGCAGTCAGGGGGCCCTCAATCAGCCCCAGCATTTT
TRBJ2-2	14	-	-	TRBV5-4	CASKVTGTTGELFF	TGTGCCAGCAAAGTAACAGGGACCACCGGGGAGCTGTTTTTT
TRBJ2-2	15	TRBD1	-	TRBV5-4	CASSWDRAYTGELFF	TGTGCCAGCAGCTGGGACAGGGCCTACACCGGGGAGCTGTTTTTT
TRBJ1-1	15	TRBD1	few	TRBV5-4	CASSKPGTGNTEAFF	TGTGCCAGCAGCAAGCCCGGGACAGGGAACACTGAAGCTTTCTTT
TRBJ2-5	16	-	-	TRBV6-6	CASSYSIGGQFYAQYF	TGTGCCAGCAGTTACTCGATTGGTGGCCAGTTCTACGCGCAGTACTTC
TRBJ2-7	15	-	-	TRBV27	CASSFLAGGSYEQYF	-
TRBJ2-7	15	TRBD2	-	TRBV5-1	CASSLTGTGGYEQYF	TGCGCCAGCAGCTTGACCGGGACGGGGGGATACGAGCAGTACTTC
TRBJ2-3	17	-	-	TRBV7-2	CASSPTRRPLYIDTQYF	TGTGCCAGCAGCCCCACCCGTAGGCCCCTATACATAGATACGCAGTATTTT
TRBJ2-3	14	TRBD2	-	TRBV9	CASSESGRTDTQYF	TGTGCCAGCAGCGAGAGCGGGAGGACAGATACGCAGTATTTT
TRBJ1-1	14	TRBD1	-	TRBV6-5	CASSADRGGTEAFF	TGTGCCAGCAGTGCGGACAGGGGAGGCACTGAAGCTTTCTTT
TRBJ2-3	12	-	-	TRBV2	CASSDRGGTQYF	TGTGCCAGCAGTGATCGAGGGGGTACGCAGTATTTT
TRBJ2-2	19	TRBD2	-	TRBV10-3	CAISEAGLAGGPQTGELFF	TGTGCCATCAGTGAGGCCGGGCTAGCGGGAGGGCCTCAGACCGGGGAGCTGTTTTTT
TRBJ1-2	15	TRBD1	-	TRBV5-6	CASSLGDRGYYGYTF	TGTGCCAGCAGCTTGGGTGACAGGGGCTACTATGGCTACACCTTC
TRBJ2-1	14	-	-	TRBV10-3	CAISAKGLGDEQFF	TGTGCCATCAGTGCAAAAGGCCTCGGAGATGAGCAGTTCTTC
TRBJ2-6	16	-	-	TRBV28	CASAADYLSGANVLTF	TGTGCCAGCGCAGCGGATTACCTCTCTGGGGCCAACGTCCTGACTTTC
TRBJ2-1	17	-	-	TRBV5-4	CASIPSGGGQEHNEQFF	TGTGCCAGCATCCCCTCGGGAGGGGGACAGGAACACAATGAGCAGTTCTTC
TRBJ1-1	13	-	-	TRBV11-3	CASSLGEDTEAFF	TGTGCCAGCAGCTTAGGGGAGGACACTGAAGCTTTCTTT
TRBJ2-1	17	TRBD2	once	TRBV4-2	CASSQGEAGGSYNEQFF	TGTGCCAGCAGCCAAGGGGAAGCGGGGGGCTCCTACAATGAGCAGTTCTTC
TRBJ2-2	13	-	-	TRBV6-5	CASSSPGSGELFF	TGTGCCAGCAGTTCTCCAGGTTCCGGGGAGCTGTTTTTT
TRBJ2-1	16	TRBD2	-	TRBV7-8	CASSPRREVLNNEQFF	TGTGCCAGCAGCCCCCGCCGGGAGGTACTCAACAATGAGCAGTTCTTC
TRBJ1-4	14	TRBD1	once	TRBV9	CASSTGDTNEKLFF	TGTGCCAGCAGCACAGGGGACACTAATGAAAAACTGTTTTTT
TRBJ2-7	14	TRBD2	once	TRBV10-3	CAISEAGGPYEQYF	TGTGCCATCAGTGAGGCGGGAGGACCTTACGAGCAGTACTTC
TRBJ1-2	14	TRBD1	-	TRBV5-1	CASNIRTGASGYTF	TGCGCCAGCAATATTAGGACAGGGGCCTCAGGCTACACCTTC
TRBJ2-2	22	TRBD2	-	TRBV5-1	CASSLETSGWWDQEHQKRELFF	TGCGCCAGCAGCTTGGAGACTAGCGGGTGGTGGGACCAAGAGCACCAAAAAAGAGAGCTGTTTTTT
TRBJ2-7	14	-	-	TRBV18	CASSPPTGAGEQYF	TGTGCCAGCTCACCACCCACGGGCGCTGGCGAGCAGTACTTC
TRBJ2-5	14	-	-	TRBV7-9	CASSLAEGGETQYF	TGTGCCAGCAGCTTAGCGGAGGGGGGAGAGACCCAGTACTTC
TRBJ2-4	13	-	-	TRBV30	CAWSADNGNIQYF	TGTGCCTGGAGTGCGGACAACGGGAACATTCAGTACTTC
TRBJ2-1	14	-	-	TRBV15	CATSRDRLPASQFF	TGTGCCACCAGCAGAGACCGCCTCCCGGCAAGTCAGTTCTTC
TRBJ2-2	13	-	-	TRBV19	CASTQGNTGELFF	TGTGCCAGTACGCAGGGGAACACCGGGGAGCTGTTTTTT
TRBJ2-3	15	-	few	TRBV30	CALTGLVTSTDTQYF	TGTGCCCTGACAGGACTAGTTACTAGCACAGATACGCAGTATTTT
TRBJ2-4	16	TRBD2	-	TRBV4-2	CASSRTSGGSKNIQYF	TGTGCCAGCAGCCGGACTAGCGGGGGAAGCAAAAACATTCAGTACTTC